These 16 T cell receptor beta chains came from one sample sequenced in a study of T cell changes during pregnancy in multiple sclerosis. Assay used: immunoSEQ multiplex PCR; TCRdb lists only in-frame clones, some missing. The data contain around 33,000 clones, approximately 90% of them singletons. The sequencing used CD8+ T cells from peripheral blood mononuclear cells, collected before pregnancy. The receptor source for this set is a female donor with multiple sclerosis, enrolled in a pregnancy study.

The CDR3 coding sequence is TGTGCCAGCAGCTTAGTAGTGAACACTGAAGCTTTCTTT. Its protein product is CASSLVVNTEAFF. The rearrangement links TRBV7-9 to TRBJ1-1; D is unclear. Germline assignment: CDR1 SEHNR and CDR2 FQNEAQ (reference sequence). The CDR3 runs to 13 residues. V dropped 1 base and J dropped 0 bases, with 3 bases sitting between them.

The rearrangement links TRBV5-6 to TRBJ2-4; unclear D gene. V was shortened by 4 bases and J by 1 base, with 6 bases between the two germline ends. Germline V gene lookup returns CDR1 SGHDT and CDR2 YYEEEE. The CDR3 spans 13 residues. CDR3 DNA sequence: TGTGCCAGCAGCCCCTCGGCCAAAAACATTCAGTACTTC. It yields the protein CASSPSAKNIQYF.

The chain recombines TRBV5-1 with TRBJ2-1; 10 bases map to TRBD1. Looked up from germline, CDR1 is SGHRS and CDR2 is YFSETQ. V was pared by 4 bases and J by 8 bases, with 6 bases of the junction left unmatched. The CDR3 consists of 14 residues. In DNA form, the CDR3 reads TGCGCCAGCAGCGGTGGACAGGGGGGCGATGAGCAGTTCTTC. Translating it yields CASSGGQGGDEQFF.

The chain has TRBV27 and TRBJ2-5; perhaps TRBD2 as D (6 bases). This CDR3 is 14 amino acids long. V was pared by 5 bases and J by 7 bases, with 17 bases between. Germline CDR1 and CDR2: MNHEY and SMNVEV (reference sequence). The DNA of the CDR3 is TGTGCCAGCAGTCCCTCCCCGACTAGAGGGACCCAGTACTTC. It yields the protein CASSPSPTRGTQYF.

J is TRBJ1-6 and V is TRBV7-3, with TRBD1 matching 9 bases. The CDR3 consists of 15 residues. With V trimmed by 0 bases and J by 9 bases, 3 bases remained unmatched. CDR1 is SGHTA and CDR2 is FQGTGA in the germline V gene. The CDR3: CASSLTTGGGSPLHF. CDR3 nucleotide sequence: TGTGCCAGCAGCTTAACGACAGGGGGTGGTTCACCCCTCCACTTT.

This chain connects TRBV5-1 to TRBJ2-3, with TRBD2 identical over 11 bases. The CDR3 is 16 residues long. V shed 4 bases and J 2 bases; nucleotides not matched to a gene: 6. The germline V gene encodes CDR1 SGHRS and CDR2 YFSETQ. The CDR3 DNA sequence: TGCGCCAGCAGCGCCGGACTAGCGGGTGACACAGATACGCAGTATTTT. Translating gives CASSAGLAGDTDTQYF. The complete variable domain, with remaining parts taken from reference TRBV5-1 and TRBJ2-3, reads KAGVTQTPRYLIKTRGQQVTLSCSPISGHRSVSWYQQTPGQGLQFLFEYFSETQRNKGNFPGRFSGRQFSNSRSEMNVSTLELGDSALYLCASSAGLAGDTDTQYFGPGTRLTVL.

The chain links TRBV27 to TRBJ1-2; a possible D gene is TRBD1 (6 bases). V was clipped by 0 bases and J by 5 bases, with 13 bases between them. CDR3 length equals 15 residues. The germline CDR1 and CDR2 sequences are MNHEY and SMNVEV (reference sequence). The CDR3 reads CASSLSLGALYGYTF. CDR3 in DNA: TGTGCCAGCAGTTTATCGTTGGGGGCCCTATATGGCTACACCTTC.

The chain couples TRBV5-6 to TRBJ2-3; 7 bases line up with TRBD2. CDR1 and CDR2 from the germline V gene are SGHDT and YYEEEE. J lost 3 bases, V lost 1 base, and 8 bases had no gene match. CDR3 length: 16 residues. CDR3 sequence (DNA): TGTGCCAGCAGCTTGAAGTGGGAGGGGATGACAGATACGCAGTATTTT. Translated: CASSLKWEGMTDTQYF.

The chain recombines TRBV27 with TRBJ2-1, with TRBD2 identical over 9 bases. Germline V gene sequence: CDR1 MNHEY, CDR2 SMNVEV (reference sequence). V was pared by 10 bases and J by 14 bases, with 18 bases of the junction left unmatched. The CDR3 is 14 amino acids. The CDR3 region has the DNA TGTGCCACTTCACTGGCGGGAGGGCCACGCTTTGAGTTCTTC. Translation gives CATSLAGGPRFEFF.

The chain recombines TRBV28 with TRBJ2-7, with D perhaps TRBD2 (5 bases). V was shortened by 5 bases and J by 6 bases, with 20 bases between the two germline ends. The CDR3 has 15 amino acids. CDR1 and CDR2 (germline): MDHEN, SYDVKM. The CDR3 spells CASSPLIREGFEQYF. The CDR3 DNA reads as TGTGCCAGCAGTCCCCTGATTCGTGAGGGCTTCGAGCAGTACTTC. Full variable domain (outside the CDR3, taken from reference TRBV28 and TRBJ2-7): DVKVTQSSRYLVKRTGEKVFLECVQDMDHENMFWYRQDPGLGLRLIYFSYDVKMKEKGDIPEGYSVSREKKERFSLILESASTNQTSMYLCASSPLIREGFEQYFGPGTRLTVT.

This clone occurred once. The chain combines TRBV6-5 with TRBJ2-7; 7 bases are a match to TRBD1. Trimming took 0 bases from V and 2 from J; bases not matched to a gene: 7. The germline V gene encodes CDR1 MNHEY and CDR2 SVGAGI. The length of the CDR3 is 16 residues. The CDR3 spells CASSYSTGTVTYEQYF. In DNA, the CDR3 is TGTGCCAGCAGTTACTCCACCGGGACAGTTACCTACGAGCAGTACTTC.

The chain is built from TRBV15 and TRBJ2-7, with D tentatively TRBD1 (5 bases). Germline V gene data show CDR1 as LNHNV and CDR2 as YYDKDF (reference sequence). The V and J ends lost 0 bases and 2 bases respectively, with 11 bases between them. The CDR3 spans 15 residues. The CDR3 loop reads CATSRDDSSTYEQYF. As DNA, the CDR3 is TGTGCCACCAGCAGAGACGACAGTTCAACCTACGAGCAGTACTTC.

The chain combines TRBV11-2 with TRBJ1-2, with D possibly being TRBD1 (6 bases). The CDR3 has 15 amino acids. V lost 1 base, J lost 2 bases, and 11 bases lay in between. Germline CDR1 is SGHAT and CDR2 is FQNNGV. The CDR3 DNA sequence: TGTGCCAGCAGCTTAGGACCGACAGGAAACTATGGCTACACCTTC. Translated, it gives CASSLGPTGNYGYTF.

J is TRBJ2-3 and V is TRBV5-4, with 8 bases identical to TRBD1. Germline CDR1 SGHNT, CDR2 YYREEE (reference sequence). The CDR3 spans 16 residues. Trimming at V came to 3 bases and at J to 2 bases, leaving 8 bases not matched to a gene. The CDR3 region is CASSYGTGGITDTQYF. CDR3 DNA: TGTGCCAGCAGCTACGGGACAGGTGGTATCACAGATACGCAGTATTTT.

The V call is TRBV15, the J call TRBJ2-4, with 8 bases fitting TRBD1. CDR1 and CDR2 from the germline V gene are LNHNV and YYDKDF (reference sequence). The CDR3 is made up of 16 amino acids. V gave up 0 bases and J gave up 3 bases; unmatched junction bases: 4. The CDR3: CATSRDLQGGKNIQYF. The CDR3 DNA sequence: TGTGCCACCAGCAGAGATTTACAGGGGGGCAAAAACATTCAGTACTTC.

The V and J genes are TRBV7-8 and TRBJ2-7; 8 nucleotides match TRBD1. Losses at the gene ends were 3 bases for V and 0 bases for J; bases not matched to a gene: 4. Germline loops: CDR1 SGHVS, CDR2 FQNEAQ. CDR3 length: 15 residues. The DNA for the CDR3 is TGTGCCAGCAGCTTTTCGACAGGGGACTCCTACGAGCAGTACTTC. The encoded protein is CASSFSTGDSYEQYF.